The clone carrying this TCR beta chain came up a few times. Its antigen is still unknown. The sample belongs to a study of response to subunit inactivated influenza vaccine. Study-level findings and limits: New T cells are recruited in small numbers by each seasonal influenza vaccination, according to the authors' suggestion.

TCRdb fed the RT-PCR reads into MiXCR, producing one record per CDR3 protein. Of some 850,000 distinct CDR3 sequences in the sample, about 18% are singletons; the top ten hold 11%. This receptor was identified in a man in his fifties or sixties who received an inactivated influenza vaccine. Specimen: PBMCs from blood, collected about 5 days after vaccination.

CDR3 in DNA: TGTGCCATCAGAGACCGGGACAATCAGCCCCAGCATTTT. It specifies CAIRDRDNQPQHF. This sequence joins TRBV10-3 and TRBJ1-5; no definite D call. There are 13 residues in the CDR3. Germline lookup yields CDR1 ENHRY and CDR2 SYGVKD. Trimming stripped 6 bases from V and 3 bases from J, with 9 bases between.